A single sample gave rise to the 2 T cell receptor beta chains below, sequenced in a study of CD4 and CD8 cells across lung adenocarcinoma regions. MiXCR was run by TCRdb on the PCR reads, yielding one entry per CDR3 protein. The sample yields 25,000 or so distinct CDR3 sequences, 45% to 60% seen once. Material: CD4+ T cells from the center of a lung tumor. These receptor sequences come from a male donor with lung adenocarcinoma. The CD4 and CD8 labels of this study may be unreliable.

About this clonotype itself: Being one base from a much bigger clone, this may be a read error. The CDR3 is CTSRRTFNEKLFF. In DNA form, the CDR3 reads TGTACCAGCAGACGCACCTTTAATGAAAAACTGTTTTTT. This chain connects TRBV6-1 to TRBJ1-4; D gene ambiguous. The CDR3 has 13 amino acids. The germline gives CDR1 MNHNS, CDR2 SASEGT.

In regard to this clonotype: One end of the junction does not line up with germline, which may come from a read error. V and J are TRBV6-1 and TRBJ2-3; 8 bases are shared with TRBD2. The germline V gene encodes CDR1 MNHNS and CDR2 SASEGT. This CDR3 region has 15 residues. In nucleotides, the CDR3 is TGTGCCAGCAGTGAAGCTAGCGGGGACCAAGATACGCAGTATTTC. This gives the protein CASSEASGDQDTQYF.